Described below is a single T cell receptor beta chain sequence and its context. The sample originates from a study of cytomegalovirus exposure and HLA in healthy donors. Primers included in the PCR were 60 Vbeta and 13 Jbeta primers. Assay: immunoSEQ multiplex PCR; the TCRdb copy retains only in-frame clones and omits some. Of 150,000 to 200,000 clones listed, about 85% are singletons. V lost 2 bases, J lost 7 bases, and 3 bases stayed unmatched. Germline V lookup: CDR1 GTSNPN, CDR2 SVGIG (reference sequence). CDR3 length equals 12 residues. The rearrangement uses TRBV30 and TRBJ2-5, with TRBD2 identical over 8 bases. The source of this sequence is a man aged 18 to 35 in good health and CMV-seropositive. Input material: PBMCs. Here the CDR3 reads CAWSSLAGTQYF. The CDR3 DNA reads TGTGCCTGGAGTTCCCTAGCGGGGACCCAGTACTTC.